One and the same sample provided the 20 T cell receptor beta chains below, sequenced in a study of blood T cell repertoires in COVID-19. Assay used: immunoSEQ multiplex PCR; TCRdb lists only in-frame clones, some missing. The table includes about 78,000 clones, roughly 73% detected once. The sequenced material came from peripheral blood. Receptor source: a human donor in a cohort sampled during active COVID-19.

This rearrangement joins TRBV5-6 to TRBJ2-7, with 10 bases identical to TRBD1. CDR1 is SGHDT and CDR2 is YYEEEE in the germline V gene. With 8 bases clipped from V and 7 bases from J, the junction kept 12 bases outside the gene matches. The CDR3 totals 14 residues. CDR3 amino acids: CASAPGQGSREQYF. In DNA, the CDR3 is TGTGCCAGTGCACCGGGACAGGGGTCACGAGAGCAGTACTTC.

The CDR3 region has the DNA TGTGCCAGCAGTACCGGGACAGGAGGAGCCGAGCAGTACTTC. It translates to CASSTGTGGAEQYF. The chain uses TRBV27 and TRBJ2-7; 8 bases align to TRBD1. The CDR3 spans 14 residues. With 5 bases clipped from V and 6 bases from J, the junction kept 9 bases outside the gene matches. Looked up from germline, CDR1 is MNHEY and CDR2 is SMNVEV (reference sequence).

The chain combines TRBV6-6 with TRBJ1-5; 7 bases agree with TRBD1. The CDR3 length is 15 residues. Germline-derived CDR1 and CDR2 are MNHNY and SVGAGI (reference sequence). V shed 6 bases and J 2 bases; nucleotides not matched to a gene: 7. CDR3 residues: CASRDNRGGNQPQHF. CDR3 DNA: TGTGCCAGCAGAGACAACAGGGGTGGCAATCAGCCCCAGCATTTT.

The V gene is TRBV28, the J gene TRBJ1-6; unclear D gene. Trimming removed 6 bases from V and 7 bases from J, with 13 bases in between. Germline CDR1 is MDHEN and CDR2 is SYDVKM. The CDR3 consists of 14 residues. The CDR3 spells CASSLTQANSPLHF. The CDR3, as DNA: TGTGCCAGCAGCCTTACTCAAGCCAATTCACCCCTCCACTTT.

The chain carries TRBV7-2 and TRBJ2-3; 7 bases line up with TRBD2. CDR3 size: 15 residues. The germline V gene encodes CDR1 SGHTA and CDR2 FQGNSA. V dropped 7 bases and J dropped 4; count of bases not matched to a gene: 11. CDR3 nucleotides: TGTGCCAGCACCCCCCGTGGGGGGGGGTCAGATACGCAGTATTTT. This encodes CASTPRGGGSDTQYF.

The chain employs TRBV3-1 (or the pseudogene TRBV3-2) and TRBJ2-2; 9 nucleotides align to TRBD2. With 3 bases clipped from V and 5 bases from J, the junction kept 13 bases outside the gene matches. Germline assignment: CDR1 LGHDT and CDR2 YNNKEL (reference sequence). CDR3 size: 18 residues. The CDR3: CASSHPPRPSGVTGELFF. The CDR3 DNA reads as TGTGCCAGCAGCCACCCCCCGAGGCCTAGCGGGGTGACCGGGGAGCTGTTTTTT.

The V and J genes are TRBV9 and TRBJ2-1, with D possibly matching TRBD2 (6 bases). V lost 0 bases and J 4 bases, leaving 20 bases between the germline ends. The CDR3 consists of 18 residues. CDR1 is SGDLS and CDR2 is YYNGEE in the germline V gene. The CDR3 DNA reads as TGTGCCAGCAGCGTAGCTGGGAAGGGGCGGGGTGAGTACAATGAGCAGTTCTTC. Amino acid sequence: CASSVAGKGRGEYNEQFF.

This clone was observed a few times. Written as DNA, the CDR3 is TGTGCCAGCTCACCCAACCCTGACATCAACACTGAAGCTTTCTTT. This encodes CASSPNPDINTEAFF. The chain is built from TRBV18 and TRBJ1-1; D ambiguous. CDR1 is KGHSH, CDR2 LQKENI, per germline. CDR3 length: 15 amino acids. V was shortened by 3 bases and J by 2 bases, with 13 bases between the two germline ends.

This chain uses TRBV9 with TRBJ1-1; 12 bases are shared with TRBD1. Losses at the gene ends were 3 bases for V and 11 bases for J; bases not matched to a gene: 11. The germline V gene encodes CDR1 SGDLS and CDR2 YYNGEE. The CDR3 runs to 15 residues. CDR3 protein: CASSAGTGGASDAFF. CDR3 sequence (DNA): TGTGCCAGCAGCGCCGGGACAGGGGGCGCTTCGGATGCTTTCTTT.

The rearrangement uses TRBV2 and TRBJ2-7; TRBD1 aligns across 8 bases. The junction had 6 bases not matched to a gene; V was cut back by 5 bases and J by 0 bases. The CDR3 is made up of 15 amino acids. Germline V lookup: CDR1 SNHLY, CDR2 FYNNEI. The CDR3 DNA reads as TGTGCCAGCAGTCGTGACAGGGGTAGCTCCTACGAGCAGTACTTC. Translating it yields CASSRDRGSSYEQYF.

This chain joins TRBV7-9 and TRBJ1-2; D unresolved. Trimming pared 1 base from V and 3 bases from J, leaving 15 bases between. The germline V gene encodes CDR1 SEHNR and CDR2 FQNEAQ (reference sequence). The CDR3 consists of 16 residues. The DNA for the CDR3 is TGTGCCAGCAGCTTAGTAGCAGTGGCGCGAGACTATGGCTACACCTTC. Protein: CASSLVAVARDYGYTF.

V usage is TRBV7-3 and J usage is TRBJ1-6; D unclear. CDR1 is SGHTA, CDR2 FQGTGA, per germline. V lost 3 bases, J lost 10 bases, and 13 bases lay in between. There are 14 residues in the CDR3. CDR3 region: CASSFGQDGSPLHF. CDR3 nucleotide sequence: TGTGCCAGCAGCTTTGGCCAGGATGGGTCACCCCTCCACTTT.

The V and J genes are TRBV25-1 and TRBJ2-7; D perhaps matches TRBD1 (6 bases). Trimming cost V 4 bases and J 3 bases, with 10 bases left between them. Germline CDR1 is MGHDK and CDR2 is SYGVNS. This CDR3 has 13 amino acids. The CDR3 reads CASSVQGSYEQYF. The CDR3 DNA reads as TGTGCCAGCAGTGTCCAGGGGAGCTACGAGCAGTACTTC.

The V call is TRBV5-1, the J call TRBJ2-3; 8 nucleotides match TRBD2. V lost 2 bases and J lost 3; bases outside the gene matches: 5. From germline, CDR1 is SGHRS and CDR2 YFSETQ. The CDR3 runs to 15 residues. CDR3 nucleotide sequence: TGCGCCAGCAGCTTAGCCGGGGGGGCGACAGATACGCAGTATTTT. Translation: CASSLAGGATDTQYF. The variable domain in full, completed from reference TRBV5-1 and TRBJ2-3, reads KAGVTQTPRYLIKTRGQQVTLSCSPISGHRSVSWYQQTPGQGLQFLFEYFSETQRNKGNFPGRFSGRQFSNSRSEMNVSTLELGDSALYLCASSLAGGATDTQYFGPGTRLTVL.

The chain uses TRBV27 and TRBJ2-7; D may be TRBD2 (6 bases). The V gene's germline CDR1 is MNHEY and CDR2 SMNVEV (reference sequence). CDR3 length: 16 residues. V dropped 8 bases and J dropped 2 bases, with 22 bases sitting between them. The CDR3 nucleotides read TGTGCCAGCGGGGCGGGTAGGAGGGTAGGCCCCTACGAGCAGTACTTC. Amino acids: CASGAGRRVGPYEQYF.

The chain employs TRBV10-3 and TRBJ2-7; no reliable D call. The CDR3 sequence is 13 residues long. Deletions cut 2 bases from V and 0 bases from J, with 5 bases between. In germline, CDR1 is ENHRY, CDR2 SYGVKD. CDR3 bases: TGTGCCATCAGTGAGGGCAGCTCCTACGAGCAGTACTTC. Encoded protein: CAISEGSSYEQYF.

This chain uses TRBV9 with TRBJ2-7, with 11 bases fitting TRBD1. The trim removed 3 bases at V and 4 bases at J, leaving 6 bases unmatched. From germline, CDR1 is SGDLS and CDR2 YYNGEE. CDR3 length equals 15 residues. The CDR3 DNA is TGTGCCAGCAGCGCGGGACAGGGGGTAAGTTACGAGCAGTACTTC. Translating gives CASSAGQGVSYEQYF.

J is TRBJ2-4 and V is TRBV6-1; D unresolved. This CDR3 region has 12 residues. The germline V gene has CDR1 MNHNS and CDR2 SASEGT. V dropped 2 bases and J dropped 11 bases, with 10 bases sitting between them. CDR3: CASSEIGGLQYF. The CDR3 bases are TGTGCCAGCAGTGAAATTGGTGGCCTTCAGTACTTC.

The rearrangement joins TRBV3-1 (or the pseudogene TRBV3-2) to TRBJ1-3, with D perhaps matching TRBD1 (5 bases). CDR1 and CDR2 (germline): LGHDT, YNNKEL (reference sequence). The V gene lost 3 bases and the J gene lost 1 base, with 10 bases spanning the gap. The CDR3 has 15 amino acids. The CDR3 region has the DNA TGTGCCAGCAGCCAGCCAGGGAGGTCTGGAAACACCATATATTTT. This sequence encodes CASSQPGRSGNTIYF.

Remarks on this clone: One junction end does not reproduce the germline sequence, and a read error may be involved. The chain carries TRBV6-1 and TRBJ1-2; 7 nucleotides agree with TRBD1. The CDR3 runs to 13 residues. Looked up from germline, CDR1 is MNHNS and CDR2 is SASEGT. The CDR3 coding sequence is TGTGCCAGCAGTGAAATAGACAGCCGACAGGGTCAATTC. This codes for CASSEIDSRQGQF.